These 10 T cell receptor beta chains came from one sample sequenced in a study of T cells after yellow fever vaccination (dated by TCRdb to 2018 to 2020). The sample's treatment or condition label is to be understood as: live attenuated yellow fever vaccine strain. Libraries came from 5' RACE. Sequencing was carried out with an Illumina HiSeq 2500. The public sequencing data were trimmed at Q25 with fastp and processed into clonotypes with MiXCR by TCRdb, which kept only in-frame beta chains. Every entry covers one CDR3 protein and lists the most common genes and DNA from its rows. The sample data list 170,000 or so distinct CDR3 sequences, and about 6.2% of these were observed just once. The leading ten clones occupy 2.9% of the sample. The material sequenced was CD4+ T cells sorted from PBMCs, taken on the day of the first yellow fever vaccination. These receptors came from a man between 18 and 35 years old who received the YFV17D yellow fever vaccine.

CDR3 sequence reads: CASSQVGTGTGELFF. The CDR3 coding sequence is TGCGCCAGCAGCCAAGTCGGAACGGGGACCGGGGAGCTGTTTTTT. The chain joins TRBV4-3 to TRBJ2-2, with a tentative D call TRBD2 (5 bases). CDR3 size: 15 residues. V lost 1 base to trimming and J lost 5 bases, with 11 bases between them. The germline V gene has CDR1 LGHNA and CDR2 YSLEER.

V gene TRBV2 combines with J gene TRBJ2-1; weak D call: TRBD2 (5 bases). Between the trimmed V and J ends, which lost 8 bases and 2 bases, there was a span of 10 bases. The germline CDR1 and CDR2 sequences are SNHLY and FYNNEI. The CDR3 extends over 13 amino acids. CDR3 sequence: CASLRGTYNEQFF. The DNA for the CDR3 is TGTGCCAGCCTTCGGGGAACCTACAATGAGCAGTTCTTC.

This clonotype appeared many times. The chain couples TRBV18 to TRBJ2-1; TRBD2 might be the D (5 bases). Germline assignment: CDR1 KGHSH and CDR2 LQKENI. V shed 0 bases and J shed 4 bases, with 7 bases lying between them. The CDR3 is 14 amino acids. DNA of the CDR3: TGTGCCAGCTCACCACCCCCGGGGTACAATGAGCAGTTCTTC. Protein: CASSPPPGYNEQFF.

This clonotype has just a few counts. V and J are TRBV6-1 and TRBJ1-5, with a weak D call TRBD1 (6 bases). V lost 2 bases and J 9 bases, leaving 8 bases between the germline ends. This CDR3 has 12 residues. Germline CDR1 MNHNS, CDR2 SASEGT. CDR3 loop: CASSEQGLPQHF. The CDR3 nucleotides read TGTGCCAGCAGTGAACAGGGGCTGCCCCAGCATTTT.

The V and J genes are TRBV4-3 and TRBJ2-2; 9 positions agree with TRBD2. Germline loops: CDR1 LGHNA, CDR2 YSLEER. V lost 1 base to trimming and J lost 0 bases; unmatched junction nucleotides: 6. The CDR3 extends over 18 amino acids. The CDR3 nucleotides are TGCGCCAGCAGCCAAGCCCCGGCTAGCGGGGCGAACACCGGGGAGCTGTTTTTT. It yields the protein CASSQAPASGANTGELFF.

The chain employs TRBV20-1 and TRBJ1-2; the match to TRBD1 covers 8 bases. V lost 6 bases to trimming and J lost 2 bases; unmatched junction nucleotides: 5. Germline CDR1 and CDR2: DFQATT and SNEGSKA (reference sequence). This CDR3 has 13 residues. The CDR3 is CSAVTGENYGYTF. CDR3 DNA sequence: TGCAGTGCCGTGACAGGGGAGAACTATGGCTACACCTTC.

In this sample, this clonotype turned up many times. The chain carries TRBV10-1 and TRBJ2-1, with 7 bases that match TRBD2. Germline V gene data show CDR1 as WNHNN and CDR2 as SYGVQD (reference sequence). The CDR3 covers 14 residues. Trimming took 8 bases from V and 12 from J; bases not matched to a gene: 16. The CDR3 DNA is TGCGCCAGCTCTGTGGGGGGGAGATATGGGGTGCAGTTCTTC. Translation gives CASSVGGRYGVQFF.

This clonotype has at least ten counts. The chain uses TRBV4-3 and TRBJ2-7, with TRBD2 identical over 14 bases. Germline V gives CDR1 LGHNA, CDR2 YSLEER. With V trimmed by 4 bases and J by 4 bases, 6 bases remained unmatched. The CDR3 spans 16 residues. This chain's CDR3 is CASSRTGTSGGYEQYF. In nucleotides, the CDR3 is TGCGCCAGCAGCCGAACCGGGACTAGCGGGGGTTACGAGCAGTACTTC.

This clonotype was detected ten times or more. This sequence joins TRBV7-2 and TRBJ2-7, with TRBD2 identical over 7 bases. The CDR3 totals 17 residues. The germline CDR1 and CDR2 sequences are SGHTA and FQGNSA. V was pared by 1 base and J by 3 bases, with 12 bases of the junction left unmatched. The CDR3 here is CASSLVGGGAIFYEQYF. The DNA for the CDR3 is TGTGCCAGCAGCTTAGTTGGGGGGGGAGCGATTTTCTACGAGCAGTACTTC.

This clonotype was found many times. The gene calls are TRBV7-9 and TRBJ1-4; unclear D gene. The V and J ends lost 4 bases and 8 bases respectively, with 17 bases between them. Germline CDR1 and CDR2: SEHNR and FQNEAQ (reference sequence). The CDR3 covers 15 residues. DNA of the CDR3: TGTGCCAGCAGCTACGGGATTTCCCTATCCGAAAAACTGTTTTTT. This translates into CASSYGISLSEKLFF.